The count of the clone carrying this T cell receptor (beta chain) is one. The record originates from a study of blood T cell repertoires in COVID-19. Turning to the study itself: Acute-phase and convalescent COVID-19 samples originated in the United States, Italy and Spain.

Source study methods: For nucleated cells, counts were estimated from reference gene primer amplification. Here immunoSEQ multiplex PCR was the method, and the copy in TCRdb shows in-frame clones only, minus some. V and J calls and clone size are copied from that table; D and trimming were computed from the DNA. The sample yields fewer than 400,000 clones, around 87% seen once. The CDR3 has 15 amino acids. Germline V gene lookup returns CDR1 MNHEY and CDR2 SVGAGI. V shed 6 bases and J 5 bases; nucleotides not matched to a gene: 6. The receptor was derived from a human donor in a cohort sampled during active COVID-19. The chain employs TRBV6-5 and TRBJ1-5, with 11 nucleotides matching TRBD1. The specimen sequenced was peripheral blood. The CDR3 loop reads CASRSGTGGYQPQHF. CDR3 DNA sequence: TGTGCCAGCAGGTCCGGGACAGGGGGTTATCAGCCCCAGCATTTT.